These 9 T cell receptor beta chains share one sample of origin, sequenced in a study of cytomegalovirus exposure and HLA in healthy donors. Primers: 60 Vbeta forward and 13 Jbeta reverse. TCRdb's copy holds only in-frame clones and misses some; the assay was immunoSEQ multiplex PCR. The sample records approximately 160,000 clones, 77% being singletons. Material for sequencing was PBMCs. These receptors were obtained from a woman aged 40 to 49 in good health and CMV-seropositive.

The rearrangement joins TRBV7-9 to TRBJ1-2, with unresolved D. This CDR3 comprises 14 residues. Germline CDR1 reads SEHNR; CDR2 reads FQNEAQ (reference sequence). With 6 bases removed from V and 5 bases from J, the gap between germline ends came to 16 bases. CDR3 nucleotides: TGTGCCAGCAGGAGCGAAGAGGGTTTGTATGGCTACACCTTC. Encoded protein: CASRSEEGLYGYTF.

The CDR3 is CASSSWGLNTEAFF. CDR3 DNA: TGTGCCAGCAGTTCCTGGGGCCTGAACACTGAAGCTTTCTTT. The genes are TRBV25-1 and TRBJ1-1; a weak D match, TRBD1 (5 bases). Germline V gene sequence: CDR1 MGHDK, CDR2 SYGVNS. V was trimmed by 5 bases and J by 0 bases, leaving 10 bases between them. This CDR3 comprises 14 residues.

The sample holds a few counts of this clone. The V gene is TRBV28, the J gene TRBJ2-5, with unresolved D. Gene TRBJ2-7 matches the end of the DNA better, so the J call may be wrong. The germline V gene has CDR1 MDHEN and CDR2 SYDVKM. The CDR3 contains 14 residues. For the CDR3, the DNA is TGTGCCAGCAGTTTGCCTACCACAGCAAACGAGCAGTACTTC. Its protein product is CASSLPTTANEQYF.

The gene calls are TRBV29-1 and TRBJ2-7; 10 bases are shared with TRBD1. J was trimmed by 6 bases and V by 7 bases; bases with no gene match: 9. The CDR3 totals 13 residues. Germline CDR1 SQVTM, CDR2 ANQGSEA. DNA for the CDR3: TGCAGCGCCCTCGGGACAGGGGTAGTCGAGCAGTACTTC. Translation: CSALGTGVVEQYF.

V usage is TRBV5-6 and J usage is TRBJ2-1, with 8 bases aligning to TRBD1. The CDR3 has 14 amino acids. The germline V gene has CDR1 SGHDT and CDR2 YYEEEE. Trimming cost V 6 bases and J 3 bases; bases outside gene matches: 5. CDR3 protein: CASTPTGDYNEQFF. In DNA, the CDR3 is TGTGCCAGCACCCCGACAGGGGACTACAATGAGCAGTTCTTC.

The chain joins TRBV5-1 to TRBJ2-3; perhaps TRBD2 as D (7 bases). Germline values: CDR1 SGHRS, CDR2 YFSETQ. This CDR3 has 14 amino acids. V was shortened by 4 bases and J by 6 bases, with 15 bases between the two germline ends. CDR3 loop: CASSKGEGPDTQYF. Here the CDR3 DNA reads TGCGCCAGCAGCAAGGGGGAGGGCCCCGATACGCAGTATTTT.

This clone was counted a single time. This chain links TRBV2 with TRBJ2-5; 7 bases are shared with TRBD2. V dropped 5 bases and J dropped 1; count of bases not matched to a gene: 7. CDR1 SNHLY and CDR2 FYNNEI come from the germline V gene. The CDR3 contains 15 residues. CDR3 nucleotide sequence: TGTGCCAGCAGTTTAGAGGGCGGGGGCCAAGAGACCCAGTACTTC. Translated, it gives CASSLEGGGQETQYF.

The gene calls are TRBV19 and TRBJ1-2; a weak D match, TRBD1 (6 bases). The CDR3 covers 17 residues. Deletions cut 1 base from V and 1 base from J, with 16 bases between. Germline loops: CDR1 LNHDA, CDR2 SQIVND (reference sequence). CDR3 sequence: CASSIGPGVAYNYGYTF. In nucleotides, the CDR3 is TGTGCCAGTAGTATAGGTCCAGGGGTGGCTTATAACTATGGCTACACCTTC.

CDR3 sequence reads: CASSLVGGSSTDTQYF. As DNA, the CDR3 is TGTGCCAGCAGCTTAGTAGGTGGGAGTTCGACAGATACGCAGTATTTT. The chain has TRBV7-2 and TRBJ2-3, with D possibly being TRBD2 (5 bases). The V gene lost 1 base and the J gene lost 3 bases, with 14 bases spanning the gap. CDR3 size: 16 residues. The germline V gene encodes CDR1 SGHTA and CDR2 FQGNSA.